Each of the 8 T cell receptor beta chains below was sequenced from the same sample in a study of beta chain features in type 1 diabetes (dated by TCRdb to the late 2010s). Study-wide conclusions, independent of this receptor: A moderate but significant shortening of TCRB CDR3 length was observed in type 1 diabetes patients in all four CD4+ subsets.

Antigens for these TCRs are unknown. The library was built by means of the immunoSEQ multiplex PCR assay. All of the isolated RNA was reverse transcribed with the High Capacity cDNA Reverse Transcription Kit, so expressed TCRB transcripts were sequenced. Not all clones reach the TCRdb copy of this immuneACCESS table, which keeps in-frame sequences only. Checked studies attribute under half of the gap to unresolved V genes and leave the rest unexplained. The sample table lists around 250,000 clones, about a fifth of them with a count of one. 0.028% of the sample rests with the top ten. Source material: naive CD4+ T cells from blood. The label giving this sample's cell subset or site can be read as: true naive CD4+ T cells. The receptors were sampled from a woman in her thirties or forties with type 1 diabetes.

This clone was counted only a few times. This rearrangement joins TRBV30 to TRBJ2-5; D uncertain. The V end was cut by 2 bases, the J end by 0 bases, with 10 bases between. CDR1 is GTSNPN, CDR2 SVGIG, per germline (reference sequence). The CDR3 totals 14 residues. This chain's CDR3 is CAWSRGGYQETQYF. As DNA, the CDR3 is TGTGCCTGGAGTAGAGGCGGATACCAAGAGACCCAGTACTTC.

This clone was detected only once. The J gene is TRBJ2-5, the V gene TRBV7-2, with D possibly matching TRBD1 (6 bases). Germline V gene lookup returns CDR1 SGHTA and CDR2 FQGNSA. The V gene lost 2 bases and the J gene lost 5 bases, with 15 bases spanning the gap. This CDR3 region has 15 residues. The chain's CDR3 is CASSLIALGGETQYF. In DNA form, the CDR3 reads TGTGCCAGCAGCTTAATAGCCCTAGGGGGTGAGACCCAGTACTTC.

The V call is TRBV28, the J call TRBJ2-7; tentative D call: TRBD1 (5 bases). Germline V gives CDR1 MDHEN, CDR2 SYDVKM. The CDR3 totals 14 residues. The V gene lost 4 bases and the J gene lost 5 bases, with 15 bases spanning the gap. CDR3 in amino acids: CASSWGQSYDEQYF. As DNA, the CDR3 is TGTGCCAGCAGTTGGGGCCAGTCCTACGACGAGCAGTACTTC.

This chain joins TRBV5-6 and TRBJ1-2, with D perhaps TRBD1 (6 bases). Germline lookup yields CDR1 SGHDT and CDR2 YYEEEE. Trimming removed 4 bases at V and 2 bases at J, with 9 bases between. The CDR3 is 13 amino acids. The CDR3 DNA is TGTGCCAGCAGCGAGGGGGAGAACTATGGCTACACCTTC. Translating gives CASSEGENYGYTF.

The rearrangement joins TRBV7-9 to TRBJ2-2, with TRBD1 identical over 8 bases. This CDR3 is built from 14 residues. V gave up 4 bases and J gave up 4 bases; unmatched junction bases: 2. The germline CDR1 and CDR2 sequences are SEHNR and FQNEAQ (reference sequence). The CDR3 DNA is TGTGCCAGCAGCTGGGACAGGCGCACCGGGGAGCTGTTTTTT. Translation: CASSWDRRTGELFF.

V is TRBV19 and J is TRBJ1-1, with 8 bases aligning to TRBD1. CDR1 and CDR2 from the germline V gene are LNHDA and SQIVND (reference sequence). This CDR3 has 14 amino acids. After removal of 6 bases from V and 5 bases from J, the junction contained 8 bases not matched to a gene. CDR3 in DNA: TGTGCCAGTAGGACGCAGGGGGCAACGACTGAAGCTTTCTTT. The encoded protein is CASRTQGATTEAFF.

This clone has more than one count but fewer than ten. The CDR3 spells CSVGDPGYGYTF. DNA of the CDR3: TGCAGCGTGGGTGACCCGGGCTATGGCTACACCTTC. The chain uses TRBV29-1 and TRBJ1-2; D gene uncertain. Germline assignment: CDR1 SQVTM and CDR2 ANQGSEA. Trimming stripped 6 bases from V and 4 bases from J, with 12 bases between. This CDR3 is 12 amino acids long.

The CDR3 here is CASSLNGGSGYTF. CDR3 nucleotides: TGTGCCAGCAGTTTAAATGGGGGCAGCGGCTACACCTTC. V and J are TRBV27 and TRBJ1-2; maybe TRBD1 (6 bases). Germline lookup yields CDR1 MNHEY and CDR2 SMNVEV (reference sequence). The CDR3 covers 13 residues. Deletions cut 2 bases from V and 8 bases from J, with 12 bases between.